The rows below give T cell receptor beta chains drawn from one sample of a study of regulatory T cells in long-lasting Graves disease. TCRdb processed the multiplex PCR reads anew with MiXCR; each CDR3 protein has one entry. The repertoire holds approximately 500,000 distinct CDR3 sequences, with about 22% as singletons. Sequenced here: peripheral blood mononuclear cells (PBMCs), sampled when the disease was refractory, from a patient treated with antithyroid drugs. These receptors all stem from a female donor with Graves disease. The CDR3 runs from the conserved cysteine through the conserved F or W. D genes are given only for firm matches. Size is omitted from some rows. Given values are once, few, many or a class for expanded clones.

CDR3 protein | CDR3 DNA | J gene | V gene | clone size | D gene
CASSDREGSFYGYTF | TGTGCCAGCAGTGACCGTGAGGGTTCGTTCTATGGCTACACCTTC | TRBJ1-2 | TRBV2 | many | NA
CASSLPRGNTEAFF | TGTGCCAGCAGTCTCCCCAGGGGGAACACTGAAGCTTTCTTT | TRBJ1-1 | TRBV28 | many | NA
CASSLGGSDTGELFF | TGTGCCAGCAGTTTAGGGGGTTCGGACACCGGGGAGCTGTTTTTT | TRBJ2-2 | TRBV28 | many | NA
CASSFGSVNYGYTF | TGTGCCAGCAGCTTCGGTTCCGTAAACTATGGCTACACCTTC | TRBJ1-2 | TRBV5-4 | few | NA
CASSRESFTGAFF | TGTGCCAGCAGCAGGGAGTCGTTCACTGGAGCTTTCTTT | TRBJ1-1 | TRBV11-3 | many | NA
CASSRLWGENQPQHF | TGTGCCAGCAGTCGTCTATGGGGGGAAAATCAGCCCCAGCATTTT | TRBJ1-5 | TRBV14 | NA | NA
CSVEEDRDYEQYF | TGCAGCGTTGAGGAAGACAGGGACTACGAGCAGTACTTC | TRBJ2-7 | TRBV29-1 | many | TRBD1
CATMIEWEGLERQPQHF | TGTGCCACCATGATAGAATGGGAGGGTCTCGAAAGGCAGCCCCAGCATTTT | TRBJ1-5 | TRBV28 | many | NA
CASSLAPDGTTAYGYTF | TGCGCCAGCAGCTTGGCCCCGGACGGAACGACCGCCTATGGCTACACCTTC | TRBJ1-2 | TRBV5-1 | many | NA
CASSWEENTEAFF | TGTGCCAGCAGCTGGGAGGAGAACACTGAAGCTTTCTTT | TRBJ1-1 | TRBV9 | few | NA
CASSSPSGGADEETQYF | TGTGCCAGCAGTTCCCCTAGCGGGGGGGCGGATGAAGAGACCCAGTACTTC | TRBJ2-5 | TRBV2 | many | TRBD2
CASRALAGGWEQYF | TGTGCCAGCAGGGCGCTAGCGGGAGGATGGGAGCAGTACTTC | TRBJ2-7 | TRBV27 | NA | TRBD2
CASSLSSGRAEQYF | TGTGCCAGCAGTTTGTCTAGCGGGAGGGCCGAGCAGTACTTC | TRBJ2-7 | TRBV28 | many | TRBD2
CASSGLRGTGELFF | TGTGCCAGCAGTGGCCTGAGGGGCACCGGGGAGCTGTTTTTT | TRBJ2-2 | TRBV25-1 | NA | NA
CSVEGTPRSSYEQYF | TGCAGCGTTGAAGGGACCCCAAGGAGCTCCTACGAGCAGTACTTC | TRBJ2-7 | TRBV29-1 | NA | NA
CASSHTEGDGYTF | TGTGCCAGCAGCCACACTGAGGGGGATGGCTACACCTTC | TRBJ1-2 | TRBV3-1 | many | NA
CASKRGQGEETQYF | TGCGCCAGCAAGCGGGGACAGGGAGAAGAGACCCAGTACTTC | TRBJ2-5 | TRBV10-2 | few | TRBD1
CSAPGGSSYNSPLHF | TGCAGTGCGCCAGGGGGAAGCTCCTATAATTCACCCCTCCACTTT | TRBJ1-6 | TRBV20-1 | many | TRBD1
CSALRPGGKETQYF | TGCAGTGCTCTTCGGCCGGGAGGGAAAGAGACCCAGTACTTC | TRBJ2-5 | TRBV20-1 | many | TRBD2
CASSPREGGPEAFF | TGTGCCAGCAGCCCCCGAGAGGGAGGCCCTGAAGCTTTCTTT | TRBJ1-1 | TRBV7-3 | NA | NA
CSAVTGRTYNEQFF | TGCAGTGCTGTAACAGGGAGGACCTACAATGAGCAGTTCTTC | TRBJ2-1 | TRBV20-1 | few | NA
CASSYSESPVKTQYF | TGTGCCAGCAGTTACTCGGAGTCTCCGGTGAAGACCCAGTACTTC | TRBJ2-5 | TRBV6-5 | few | NA
CASSQGLLTGYEQYF | TGTGCCAGCAGCCAGGGATTATTGACAGGGTACGAGCAGTACTTC | TRBJ2-7 | TRBV3-1 | NA | TRBD1
CASSGIGTEGHYEQYF | TGCGCCAGCAGCGGTATTGGGACCGAGGGGCACTACGAGCAGTACTTC | TRBJ2-7 | TRBV5-1 | few | NA
CASRPPFGTEKETQYF | TGTGCCAGCAGACCCCCCTTCGGGACGGAAAAAGAGACCCAGTACTTC | TRBJ2-5 | TRBV28 | many | NA
CASSYGGSYGYTF | TGTGCCAGCAGTTACGGGGGATCCTATGGCTACACCTTC | TRBJ1-2 | TRBV27 | few | NA
CASSLVGRAYEQYF | TGTGCCAGCAGCTTAGTCGGCAGAGCCTACGAGCAGTACTTC | TRBJ2-7 | TRBV13 | few | NA
CASSLGYTEAFF | TGTGCCAGCAGCTTGGGGTACACTGAAGCTTTCTTT | TRBJ1-1 | TRBV7-9 | many | NA
CASSFGINYGYTF | TGTGCCAGCAGTTTCGGGATTAACTATGGCTACACCTTC | TRBJ1-2 | TRBV27 | many | NA
CSARGRGGTGRDQPQHF | TGCAGTGCTAGAGGGCGAGGCGGGACAGGGCGGGATCAGCCCCAGCATTTT | TRBJ1-5 | TRBV20-1 | NA | TRBD1
CASMGQDWYQETQYF | TGTGCCAGCATGGGGCAAGATTGGTACCAAGAGACCCAGTACTTC | TRBJ2-5 | TRBV2 | NA | NA
CASSPGGSTGELFF | TGTGCCAGTAGTCCGGGGGGCTCTACCGGGGAGCTGTTTTTT | TRBJ2-2 | TRBV19 | once | NA
CATAPAVQETQYF | TGTGCCACCGCGCCGGCGGTGCAAGAGACCCAGTACTTC | TRBJ2-5 | TRBV24-1 | many | NA
CASGFVARYTGELFF | TGTGCCAGTGGGTTTGTCGCACGATACACCGGGGAGCTGTTTTTT | TRBJ2-2 | TRBV19 | NA | NA
CASSYPDVSPTYEQYF | TGTGCCAGCAGTTACCCGGACGTAAGTCCGACCTACGAGCAGTACTTC | TRBJ2-7 | TRBV6-5 | NA | NA
CASSSTGGAASDTQYF | TGTGCCAGCAGCTCAACAGGGGGCGCGGCCTCAGATACGCAGTATTTT | TRBJ2-3 | TRBV7-6 | NA | TRBD1
CASSFAGQAFDEQYF | TGCGCCAGCAGCTTCGCGGGACAAGCTTTCGACGAGCAGTACTTC | TRBJ2-7 | TRBV5-1 | NA | NA
CASSLVRGSSADTQYF | TGTGCCAGCAGCTTAGTCCGCGGGAGTAGTGCAGATACGCAGTATTTT | TRBJ2-3 | TRBV7-2 | NA | TRBD2
CASGSGDRWNTGELFF | TGTGCTAGTGGTTCAGGGGACCGATGGAACACCGGGGAGCTGTTTTTT | TRBJ2-2 | TRBV12-5 | NA | NA
CASSQGQGWNSPLHF | TGCGCCAGCAGCCAAGGACAGGGGTGGAATTCACCCCTCCACTTT | TRBJ1-6 | TRBV4-3 | many | TRBD1
CASSQDLLAGETQYF | TGCGCCAGCAGCCAAGATTTACTAGCCGGGGAGACCCAGTACTTC | TRBJ2-5 | TRBV4-1 | NA | NA
CASSFRPQGNQETQYF | TGTGCCAGCAGTTTCCGGCCACAGGGGAACCAAGAGACCCAGTACTTC | TRBJ2-5 | TRBV12-3/TRBV12-4 | few | TRBD1